This T cell receptor (beta chain) stems from a study of blood T cell repertoires in COVID-19. Study-wide context: Collection of acute and convalescent COVID-19 samples took place in the United States, Italy and Spain. PBMCs, B-cell-depleted T cells, or T cells were the source of the cDNA or gDNA that made up the material.

After removal of 5 bases from V and 2 bases from J, the junction contained 2 bases not matched to a gene. This CDR3 has 13 residues. Profiled with immunoSEQ multiplex PCR; TCRdb holds only in-frame clones, not every one. This table has 300,000 to 350,000 clones, 90% appearing once. As regards this clone: The sample carries other DNA sequences with the same CDR3.

This TCR derives from a young woman with COVID-19, enrolled during active disease. Sequencing input: peripheral blood. The gene calls are TRBV12-3 or TRBV12-4 and TRBJ1-2; 7 bases match TRBD1. This CDR3 is CASSLRGNYGYTF. The DNA of the CDR3 is TGTGCCAGCAGTCTCAGGGGGAACTATGGCTACACCTTC.